This T cell receptor (beta chain) was sequenced during a study of cytomegalovirus exposure and HLA in healthy donors. Study-level points and caveats: Common viral pathogens were later found to be apparently linked to several of the most significant clusters.

The PCR was carried out with 60 Vbeta primers and 13 Jbeta primers. The data were produced by immunoSEQ multiplex PCR, yet TCRdb's version contains in-frame clones alone and is incomplete. The sample holds roughly 79,000 clones. The V gene's germline CDR1 is SGHRS and CDR2 YFSETQ. V gave up 5 bases and J gave up 3 bases; unmatched junction bases: 4. The CDR3 has 13 residues. Details on this clone: Antigen: not known.

V and J are TRBV5-1 and TRBJ1-1; TRBD1 aligns across 7 bases. Sequenced sample: PBMCs. The clonotype comes from a man aged 25-45 years in good health and CMV-seronegative. The CDR3 protein is CASRRQGDTEAFF. The CDR3 DNA follows: TGCGCCAGCAGAAGACAGGGAGACACTGAAGCTTTCTTT.